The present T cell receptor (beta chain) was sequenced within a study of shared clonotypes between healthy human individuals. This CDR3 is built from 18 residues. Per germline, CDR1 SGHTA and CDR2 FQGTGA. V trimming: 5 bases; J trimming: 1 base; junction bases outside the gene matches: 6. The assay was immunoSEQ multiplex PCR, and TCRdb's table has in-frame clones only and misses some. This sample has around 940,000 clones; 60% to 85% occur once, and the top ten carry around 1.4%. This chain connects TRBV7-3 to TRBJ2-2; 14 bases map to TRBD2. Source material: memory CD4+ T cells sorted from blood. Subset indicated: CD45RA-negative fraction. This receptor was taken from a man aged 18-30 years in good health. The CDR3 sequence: CASSPRTSGGRNTGELFF. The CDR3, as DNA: TGTGCCAGCAGCCCCCGGACTAGCGGGGGGCGGAACACCGGGGAGCTGTTTTTT.